A selection of T cell receptor beta chains follows, all from one sample in a study of technical replicates of blood from a handful of donors. TCRdb's copy holds only in-frame clones and misses some; the assay was immunoSEQ multiplex PCR. The sample comprises around 80,000 clones, around 94% of which are singletons, and less than 0.4% rests with the top ten. Sequencing was done on a sample of T cells isolated from PBMCs. Receptor source: a human donor in good health. Both conserved end residues are part of each CDR3. A D gene is named only where the DNA matches it firmly. Clone sizes are given selectively: once, few, many, or a class where the clone is expanded.

19 | - | TRBJ2-6 | TRBV4-3 | - | TGCGCCAGCAGCCAAGAAGAGGCACACAGGGAGTCTGGGGCCAACGTCCTGACTTTC | CASSQEEAHRESGANVLTF
16 | TRBD1 | TRBJ1-1 | TRBV5-1 | - | TGCGCCAGCAGCTTGGTGACAGGGGATAGGTACACTGAAGCTTTCTTT | CASSLVTGDRYTEAFF
12 | - | TRBJ2-7 | TRBV25-1 | - | TGTGCCAGCAGTGAATATAACTACGAGCAGTACTTC | CASSEYNYEQYF
14 | - | TRBJ2-7 | TRBV19 | - | TGTGCCAGTATGGAGGGCATGGGTCTTTACGAGCAGTACTTC | CASMEGMGLYEQYF
11 | - | TRBJ2-3 | TRBV6-5 | once | TGTGCCAGCACCTCAGGGTTGGGTCAGTATTTT | CASTSGLGQYF
15 | TRBD1 | TRBJ2-3 | TRBV5-1 | - | TGCGCCAGCAGCTTGTCTCGACAGGGTGGGGATACGCAGTATTTT | CASSLSRQGGDTQYF
11 | - | TRBJ2-7 | TRBV9 | - | TGTGCCAGCAGCGTCGGCTACGAGCAGTACTTC | CASSVGYEQYF
18 | - | TRBJ2-1 | TRBV9 | once | TGTGCCAGCAGCGTAACTGGAGGGGCGGATAGCTCCTACAATGAGCAGTTCTTC | CASSVTGGADSSYNEQFF
14 | - | TRBJ2-7 | TRBV5-4 | - | TGTGCCAGCAGCTTAGCGGGTGGCTCCTACGAGCAGTACTTC | CASSLAGGSYEQYF
15 | TRBD2 | TRBJ2-1 | TRBV6-1 | - | TGTGCCAGCAGTGAAGTATCGGGAGGGCTCGGTGAGCAGTTCTTC | CASSEVSGGLGEQFF
14 | TRBD1 | TRBJ2-1 | TRBV30 | - | TGTGCCTGGGACATCGGGACAGGGCCTAATGAGCAGTTCTTC | CAWDIGTGPNEQFF
16 | - | TRBJ1-2 | TRBV13 | - | TGTGCCAGCAGCACAGGTGGGGGGGGGTGGAACTATGGCTACACCTTC | CASSTGGGGWNYGYTF
16 | TRBD1 | TRBJ1-5 | TRBV28 | once | TGTGCCAGCAGTTTAGCGCCAGGGGGCGTCGATCAGCCCCAGCATTTT | CASSLAPGGVDQPQHF
18 | TRBD1 | TRBJ1-4 | TRBV6-7 | - | TGTGCCAGCAGATCCGGGACAGGGAGGTGGACGATAGAAGAAAAACTGTTTTTT | CASRSGTGRWTIEEKLFF
15 | TRBD1 | TRBJ1-5 | TRBV5-8 | - | TGTGCCAGCAGCCCCGACAGGGGAAAAGATCAGCCCCAGCATTTT | CASSPDRGKDQPQHF
11 | - | TRBJ2-7 | TRBV6-4 | - | TGTGCCAGCTTAAGAGGATACGAGCAGTACTTC | CASLRGYEQYF
15 | TRBD1 | TRBJ1-4 | TRBV4-3 | - | TGCGCCAGCAGCCAAGAAGGGACAGCCTTTGCAAAACTGTTTTTT | CASSQEGTAFAKLFF